The T cell receptor (beta chain) described here comes from a study of CD8 T cells in Susac syndrome. Points from the study as a whole: The study acknowledged a relatively small number of individuals in its TCR sequencing and HLA analysis.

The CDR3 spans 14 residues. Trimming took 5 bases from V and 0 from J; bases not matched to a gene: 4. The germline V gene encodes CDR1 MNHEY and CDR2 SVGEGT. This clonotype appeared a single time. As yet, its antigen is unknown. Reverse transcription used about 0.45 to 1 ug RNA and random hexamers. Each CDR3 protein is one row after TCRdb ran MiXCR on the immunoSEQ multiplex PCR reads. The table lists about 290,000 distinct CDR3 sequences, about nine tenths of them singletons. The chain has TRBV6-2 or TRBV6-3 and TRBJ2-7, with 7 bases aligning to TRBD1. The source is a human donor with multiple sclerosis. The sample comprised CD8+ T cells from PBMCs. In DNA form, the CDR3 reads TGTGCCAGCAGTGACCCAGGGGGCTCCTACGAGCAGTACTTC. Its protein product is CASSDPGGSYEQYF.